The 8 T cell receptor beta chains reported below all come from one sample, sequenced in a study of spatial heterogeneity in lung cancer. TCRdb re-called the 5' RACE reads through MiXCR, storing one row per CDR3 protein. There are 50,000 to 55,000 distinct CDR3 sequences in the sample; roughly 7% occur only once, and roughly 2.7% lies in the top ten. Time point defined: sample taken at primary tumor resection. Whole RNA, which was extracted from tumor, nontumor lung tissue or frozen PBMC, was sequenced without any cell sorting. The sample in question was PBMCs, obtained at surgery. The receptors originated from a female donor with early-stage non-small cell lung cancer.

The sample holds many counts of this clonotype. The V and J genes are TRBV3-1 and TRBJ2-5, with D possibly being TRBD1 or TRBD2 (5 bases each). The ends were cut back, 4 bases at V and 4 bases at J, with 19 bases in the middle. In germline, CDR1 is LGHDT, CDR2 YNNKEL (reference sequence). This CDR3 spans 16 amino acids. The CDR3 here is CASSLFGARALETQYF. The DNA of the CDR3 is TGTGCCAGCAGCCTTTTCGGGGCCCGGGCGTTAGAGACCCAGTACTTC.

The chain recombines TRBV7-9 with TRBJ2-1, with D maybe TRBD2 (5 bases). This CDR3 is 16 amino acids long. The germline V gene has CDR1 SEHNR and CDR2 FQNEAQ (reference sequence). V lost 1 base, J lost 5 bases, and 15 bases lay in between. This chain's CDR3 is CASSLEASLLNNEQFF. DNA for the CDR3: TGTGCCAGCAGCTTAGAGGCTAGCCTTCTTAACAATGAGCAGTTCTTC.

As concerns this clonotype: Germline and junction disagree at one end, which may indicate a read error. The chain employs TRBV5-6 and TRBJ2-3, with 7 bases that match TRBD2. Germline CDR1 and CDR2: SGHDT and YYEEEE. The CDR3 contains 16 residues. The CDR3 region has the DNA TGTTCCAGCAGCAAAAGACTAGCTTCAACCACAGATACGCAGTATTTT. This sequence encodes CSSSKRLASTTDTQYF.

This clonotype was detected ten times or more. V gene TRBV11-2 combines with J gene TRBJ2-3, with 14 bases lining up with TRBD2. This CDR3 comprises 19 residues. In germline, CDR1 is SGHAT, CDR2 FQNNGV. The ends lost 5 bases at V and 6 bases at J; junction bases unmatched: 16. The CDR3 region is CASSQTSGGASVRRDTQYF. The CDR3 DNA reads as TGTGCCAGCAGCCAGACTAGCGGGGGGGCCTCGGTACGGCGGGATACGCAGTATTTT.

This clonotype was recorded many times. The genes are TRBV5-1 and TRBJ2-2; D uncertain. With 0 bases removed from V and 1 base from J, the gap between germline ends came to 10 bases. This CDR3 is built from 16 residues. Per the germline V gene, CDR1 is SGHRS and CDR2 is YFSETQ. CDR3 nucleotides: TGCGCCAGCAGCTTGGCCGGGTTGCAGAACACCGGGGAGCTGTTTTTT. Amino acid sequence: CASSLAGLQNTGELFF.

This clonotype was detected many times. The CDR3: CASSPERGLHTDTQYF. For the CDR3, the DNA is TGTGCCAGCTCACCGGAAAGGGGGCTTCACACAGATACGCAGTATTTT. This chain uses TRBV18 with TRBJ2-3, with 7 bases identical to TRBD1. With V trimmed by 3 bases and J by 2 bases, 8 bases remained unmatched. Germline assignment: CDR1 KGHSH and CDR2 LQKENI. The CDR3 totals 16 residues.

This clonotype was seen repeatedly, ten times or more. The rearrangement uses TRBV11-1 and TRBJ1-2; tentative D call: TRBD1 (5 bases). The CDR3 length is 13 residues. Deletions cut 5 bases from V and 4 bases from J, with 11 bases between. From germline, CDR1 is SGHAT and CDR2 FQDESV (reference sequence). As DNA, the CDR3 is TGTGCCAGCAGCCGTGACAGTTTCTATGGCTACACCTTC. Protein sequence: CASSRDSFYGYTF. Drawing the rest from reference TRBV11-1 and TRBJ1-2, the complete variable domain is EAEVAQSPRYKITEKSQAVAFWCDPISGHATLYWYRQILGQGPELLVQFQDESVVDDSQLPKDRFSAERLKGVDSTLKIQPAELGDSAMYLCASSRDSFYGYTFGSGTRLTVV.

This clonotype was detected ten times or more. The chain is built from TRBV6-5 and TRBJ1-1; D is unclear. The CDR3 has 14 residues. Trimming removed 1 base at V and 4 bases at J, with 10 bases between. Per germline, CDR1 MNHEY and CDR2 SVGAGI. In DNA, the CDR3 is TGTGCCAGCAGTTACTATGGGGTGCTCACTGAAGCTTTCTTT. It encodes CASSYYGVLTEAFF.